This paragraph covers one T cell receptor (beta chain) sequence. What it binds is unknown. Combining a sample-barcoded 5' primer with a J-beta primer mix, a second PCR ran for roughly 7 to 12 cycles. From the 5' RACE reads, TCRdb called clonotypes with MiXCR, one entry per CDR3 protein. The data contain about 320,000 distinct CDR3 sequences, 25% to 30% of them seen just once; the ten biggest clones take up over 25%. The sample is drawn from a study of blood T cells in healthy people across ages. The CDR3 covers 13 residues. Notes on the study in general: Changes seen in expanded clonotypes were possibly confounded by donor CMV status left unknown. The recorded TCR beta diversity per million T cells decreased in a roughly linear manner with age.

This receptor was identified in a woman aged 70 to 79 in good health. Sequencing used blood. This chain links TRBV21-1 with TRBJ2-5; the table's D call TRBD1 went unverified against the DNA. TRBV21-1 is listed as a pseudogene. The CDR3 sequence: CASLRGHQETQYF. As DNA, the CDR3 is TGTGCCAGTCTACGGGGCCATCAAGAGACCCAGTACTTC.